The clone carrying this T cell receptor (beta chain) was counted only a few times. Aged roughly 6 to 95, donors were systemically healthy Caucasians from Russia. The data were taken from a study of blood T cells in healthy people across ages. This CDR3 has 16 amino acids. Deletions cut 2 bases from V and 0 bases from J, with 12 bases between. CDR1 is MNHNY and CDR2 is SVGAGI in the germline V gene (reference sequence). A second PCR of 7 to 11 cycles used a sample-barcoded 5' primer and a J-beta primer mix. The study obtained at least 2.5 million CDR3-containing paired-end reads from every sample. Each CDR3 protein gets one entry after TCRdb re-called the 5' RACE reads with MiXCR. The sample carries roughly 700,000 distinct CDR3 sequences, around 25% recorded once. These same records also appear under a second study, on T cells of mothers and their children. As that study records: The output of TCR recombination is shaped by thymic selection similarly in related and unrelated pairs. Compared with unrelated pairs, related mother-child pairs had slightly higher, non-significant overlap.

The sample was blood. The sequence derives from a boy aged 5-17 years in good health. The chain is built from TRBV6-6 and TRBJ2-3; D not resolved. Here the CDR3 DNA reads TGTGCCAGCAGTTACCCCGGAAGGGATAGCACAGATACGCAGTATTTT. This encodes CASSYPGRDSTDTQYF.